This T cell receptor (beta chain) was sequenced for a study of T cells in Graves' hyperthyroidism and ophthalmopathy (dated by TCRdb to between 2017 and 2020). Context from the whole study: Peripheral blood samples were taken at initial diagnosis, before any treatment was given. Once sampling was done, hyperthyroidism patients were given methimazole at a starting dose of 30 mg daily, whereas ophthalmopathy patients were given high-dose intravenous methylprednisolone. For training and testing, the 100 or so patients in the discovery cohort were randomly divided in a 7:3 ratio. In addition, the study compared T-cell repertoires in thyroid tissue and in blood from six Graves' hyperthyroidism patients. The paper describes TCR Vbeta CDR3 sequencing of about 140 peripheral blood samples, made up of roughly 40 ophthalmopathy patients, around 73 hyperthyroidism patients and approximately 17 progressor patients. A discovery cohort of around 100 patients, approximately 44 with Graves' ophthalmopathy and 57 with stable Graves' hyperthyroidism, was used to find distinguishing TCR V-J signatures. Whether ophthalmopathy could be predicted prospectively was tested in an independent validation cohort made up of under 20 hyperthyroidism patients plus 17 patients who later progressed to ophthalmopathy. Summary of the overall study and its limitations: Blood samples also contained most of the expanded thyroid clonotypes (frequency above 0.001), which suggests that blood repertoires may reflect thyroid immune responses. A model built on a 13 V-J signature distinguished ophthalmopathy from stable hyperthyroidism, reaching 87.88% sensitivity and about 81% specificity in cross-validation and 80%/75% in testing. Sample size was not statistically predetermined, and investigators were not blinded to group allocation. In validation, the model predicted progression to ophthalmopathy a median of 6.5 months before onset, with roughly 70% sensitivity and 72.22% specificity.

With regard to this clonotype: Its antigen is not yet known. The record has no base qualities; no much larger clone is one base away.

In the germline V gene, CDR1 corresponds to LGHNA and CDR2 to YNFKEQ. The CDR3 runs 16 residues from the cysteine to the phenylalanine. Only the CDR3 portion is preserved as DNA: 48 bases, with reading frame beginning at the first base. Relative to germline, V is missing 0 bases and J is missing 4 bases, with 5 bases of the junction outside any gene match. Stable Graves' hyperthyroidism was defined as no progression to ophthalmopathy during 18 months of follow-up. Hyperthyroidism patients were newly diagnosed, had a disease duration of under 2 months, and were aged 18 to 65 years. Patients with uncontrolled infections, other autoimmune diseases, pregnancy or lactation were excluded. Diagnoses were established on the basis of clinical symptoms, serum thyroxine and TRAb, thyroid ultrasound, and orbital computed tomography. Ficoll-Paque density gradient centrifugation was used to isolate PBMCs from about 9 ml of fresh peripheral blood. Trizol reagent was used to extract total RNA, and RNA quality was then checked on an Agilent 2100 Bioanalyzer.

The TCR beta CDR3 regions were amplified from RNA transcripts. The first round of RT-PCR for the TCR CDR3 was performed with the HTBI primer set and the Qiagen OneStep RT-PCR kit. A second multiplex PCR round built the libraries, followed by size selection and purification. The libraries were sequenced on an Illumina HiSeq2000 using paired-end 100 bp reads. Regarding the original processing steps: SOAPnuke was used to process the raw data, with reads discarded if the reads contained adapters or uncalled bases, had a mean Phred below 15, or lacked an exact constant-primer or identifier match. COPE v1.2.5 was used to merge high-quality paired reads, and clonotypes were defined as unique nucleotide sequences. MiTCR v1.1 was used to align clonotypes to the IMGT TRBV, TRBD and TRBJ reference segments. Analysis was restricted to V-J combinations with a frequency above 0.0001, which covered over 98% of repertoires. A TCS score was defined as the ratio between F50 (clonal expansion) and ExV (chaos), using BLOSUM62-based TCRdist between CDR3 peptides within each V-J. Welch's t-statistics and random forest reduced 450 to 600 V-J features to 13, which were used in a naive Bayes classifier (R e1071). TCRdb trimmed the raw reads at Q25, called clones with MiXCR and kept productive beta chains. Identical CDR3 proteins give one entry, which carries the most common genes and DNA. The V and J calls here are based on TCRdb, not the publication. The sample records about 400,000 distinct CDR3 sequences, under 15% of which are singletons. The top ten clones comprise about 30% of the sample.

Material: blood. The TCR sequence derives from a woman in her 30s with Graves' hyperthyroidism. The rearranged chain carries TRBV4-2 and TRBJ2-5; 10 junctional bases match TRBD2. The CDR3 sequence is CASSQEASGRGETQYF. The DNA is TGTGCCAGCAGCCAAGAGGCCAGCGGGAGGGGAGAGACCCAGTACTTC.